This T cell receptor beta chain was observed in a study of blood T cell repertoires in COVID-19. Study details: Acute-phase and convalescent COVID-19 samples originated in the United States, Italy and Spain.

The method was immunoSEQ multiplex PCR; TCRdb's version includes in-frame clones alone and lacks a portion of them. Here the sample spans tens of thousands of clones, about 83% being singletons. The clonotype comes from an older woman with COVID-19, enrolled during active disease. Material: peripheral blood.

CDR3 residues: CSVAVIAGETQYF. CDR3 nucleotides: TGCAGCGTTGCGGTTATTGCGGGAGAGACCCAGTACTTC. The chain is built from TRBV29-1 and TRBJ2-5, with a possible D match to TRBD2 (5 bases). This CDR3 contains 13 residues. Germline V gene sequence: CDR1 SQVTM, CDR2 ANQGSEA. V dropped 4 bases and J dropped 4 bases, with 13 bases sitting between them.